This entry features one T cell receptor beta chain sequence. This entry belongs to a study of radiotherapy plus CTLA-4 blockade in lung cancer. Some clones are missing from TCRdb's copy, which holds only in-frame ones; the method was immunoSEQ multiplex PCR. This sample has approximately 57,000 clones, with just under 85% found just once. The CDR3 totals 14 residues. Trimming at V came to 1 base and at J to 5 bases, leaving 2 bases not matched to a gene. Looked up from germline, CDR1 is SGHTA and CDR2 is FQGNSA. The rearrangement joins TRBV7-2 to TRBJ1-2; 9 positions match TRBD1. The receptor's source is a human donor with non-small cell lung cancer whose response to radiotherapy plus ipilimumab could not be evaluated. The sequenced sample was peripheral blood, obtained from a patient treated with radiotherapy plus ipilimumab. The CDR3 loop reads CASSLGGQGYGYTF. The CDR3 coding sequence is TGTGCCAGCAGCTTAGGGGGACAGGGTTATGGCTACACCTTC.